A single sample is the source of the 5 T cell receptor beta chains below, sequenced in a study of T-cell reconstitution after alpha-beta-depleted transplantation in children. It was with unique molecular identifiers that the TCRbeta library was prepared. From the PCR reads, TCRdb called clonotypes with MiXCR, one entry per CDR3 protein. Here the sample spans around 700,000 distinct CDR3 sequences, approximately 14% being singletons. Sequenced material: PBMCs, taken before TCRalphabeta/CD19-depleted stem cell transplant. The receptors were sampled from a girl aged 2-10 years with congenital amegakaryocytic thrombocytopenia, due to receive a stem cell transplant.

This clonotype appeared a few times. The chain joins TRBV15 to TRBJ2-1; 9 nucleotides line up with TRBD2. This CDR3 spans 15 amino acids. Germline V gene sequence: CDR1 LNHNV, CDR2 YYDKDF (reference sequence). J was trimmed by 8 bases and V by 4 bases; bases with no gene match: 9. The CDR3 sequence is CATSIAGDRYDEQFF. The CDR3 region has the DNA TGTGCCACCAGCATAGCGGGAGATAGATACGATGAGCAGTTCTTC.

This clonotype was counted ten times or more. J is TRBJ2-5 and V is TRBV12-3 or TRBV12-4; perhaps TRBD1 as D (6 bases). V dropped 7 bases and J dropped 5 bases, with 14 bases sitting between them. The CDR3 extends over 13 amino acids. The DNA of the CDR3 is TGTGCCAGCAATATGGACAGAAGGGAGACCCAGTACTTC. Its protein is CASNMDRRETQYF.

V usage is TRBV7-2 and J usage is TRBJ1-5; TRBD1 might be the D (5 bases). This CDR3 spans 15 amino acids. The germline V gene has CDR1 SGHTA and CDR2 FQGNSA. Trimming removed 7 bases from V and 6 bases from J, with 19 bases in between. The CDR3 region is CASTFMGGGGQPQHF. The CDR3 DNA sequence: TGTGCCAGCACCTTTATGGGGGGTGGAGGTCAGCCCCAGCATTTT.

The rearrangement uses TRBV2 and TRBJ1-2; the D is unclear. V was clipped by 8 bases and J by 12 bases, with 19 bases between them. Germline lookup yields CDR1 SNHLY and CDR2 FYNNEI. The CDR3 runs 12 residues. CDR3 nucleotides: TGTGCCAGCGTCGGCTTTAGAATTGTTGACACCTTC. Its protein product is CASVGFRIVDTF. Full variable domain (outside the CDR3, taken from reference TRBV2 and TRBJ1-2): EPEVTQTPSHQVTQMGQEVILRCVPISNHLYFYWYRQILGQKVEFLVSFYNNEISEKSEIFDDQFSVERPDGSNFTLKIRSTKLEDSAMYFCASVGFRIVDTFGSGTRLTVV.

This clonotype was detected only a few times. The J gene is TRBJ2-1, the V gene TRBV5-1; 9 bases line up with TRBD2. Germline CDR1 reads SGHRS; CDR2 reads YFSETQ. Trimming removed 0 bases from V and 8 bases from J; junction bases left unmatched: 21. The CDR3 extends over 20 amino acids. The CDR3 DNA follows: TGCGCCAGCAGCTTGGGGCTGGTTTTGGTAGCGGGAGCCCTGATCGATGAGCAGTTCTTC. As protein: CASSLGLVLVAGALIDEQFF.